This T cell receptor beta chain was captured by sequencing in a study of monozygotic twins with inflammatory bowel disease. In germline, CDR1 is SGHTA, CDR2 FQGNSA. The CDR3 has 16 amino acids. Study conclusions and caveats: Extra variability in the repertoires of patients may have come from differing immunosuppressive treatments.

The blood volume drawn from each donor was 2 to 3 ml. Whole blood that had not undergone T cell sorting provided the isolated total RNA. Comment on this clonotype: No antigen is known for it.

TCRdb re-called the 5' RACE reads and catalogs CDR3 proteins one per entry, DNA excluded. This sample contains around 210,000 distinct CDR3 sequences. The rearrangement links TRBV7-2 to TRBJ2-3; TCRdb returns TRBD2, unconfirmable since there is no DNA. Sequenced input: blood. The TCR comes from a human donor with ulcerative colitis or Crohn's disease, or a healthy co-twin of an affected twin (not recorded which). The CDR3 here is CASSSSDGSSTDTQYF.